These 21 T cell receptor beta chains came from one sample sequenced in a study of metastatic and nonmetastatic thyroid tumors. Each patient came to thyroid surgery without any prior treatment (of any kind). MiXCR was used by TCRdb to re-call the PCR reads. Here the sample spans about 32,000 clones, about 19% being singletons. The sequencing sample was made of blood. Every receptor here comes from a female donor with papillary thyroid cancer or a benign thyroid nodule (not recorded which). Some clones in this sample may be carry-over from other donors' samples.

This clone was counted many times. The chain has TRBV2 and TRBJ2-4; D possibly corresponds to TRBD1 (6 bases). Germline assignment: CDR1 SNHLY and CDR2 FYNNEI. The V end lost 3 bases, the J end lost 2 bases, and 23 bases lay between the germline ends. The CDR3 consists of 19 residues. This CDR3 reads CASSEKVTGNRVTKNIQYF. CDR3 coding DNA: TGTGCCAGCAGTGAGAAGGTTACAGGGAATCGAGTAACCAAAAACATTCAGTACTTC.

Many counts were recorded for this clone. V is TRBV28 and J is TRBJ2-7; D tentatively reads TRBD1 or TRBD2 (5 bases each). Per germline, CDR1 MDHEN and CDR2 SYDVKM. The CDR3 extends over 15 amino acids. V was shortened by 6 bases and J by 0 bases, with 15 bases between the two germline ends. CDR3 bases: TGTGCCAGCAGCTCCCCCGTTGGGGGCTCCTACGAGCAGTACTTC. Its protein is CASSSPVGGSYEQYF.

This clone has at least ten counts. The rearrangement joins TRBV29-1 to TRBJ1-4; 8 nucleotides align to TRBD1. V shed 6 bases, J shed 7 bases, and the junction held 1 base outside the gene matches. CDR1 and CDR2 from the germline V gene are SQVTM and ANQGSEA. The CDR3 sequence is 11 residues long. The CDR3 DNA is TGCAGCGTGGACAGGGCTGAAAAACTGTTTTTT. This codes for CSVDRAEKLFF. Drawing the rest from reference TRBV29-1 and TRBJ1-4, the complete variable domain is SAVISQKPSRDICQRGTSLTIQCQVDSQVTMMFWYRQQPGQSLTLIATANQGSEATYESGFVIDKFPISRPNLTFSTLTVSNMSPEDSSIYLCSVDRAEKLFFGSGTQLSVL.

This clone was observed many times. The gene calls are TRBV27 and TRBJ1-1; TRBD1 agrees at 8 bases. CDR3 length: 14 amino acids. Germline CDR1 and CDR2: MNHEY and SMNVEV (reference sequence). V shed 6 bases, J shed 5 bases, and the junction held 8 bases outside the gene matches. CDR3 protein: CASSRLRGLTEAFF. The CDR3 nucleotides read TGTGCCAGCAGCCGGCTCAGGGGGCTGACTGAAGCTTTCTTT.

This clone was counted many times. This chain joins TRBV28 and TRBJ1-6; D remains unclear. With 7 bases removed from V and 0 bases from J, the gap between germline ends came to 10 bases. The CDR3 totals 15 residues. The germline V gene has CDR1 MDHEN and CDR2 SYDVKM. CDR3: CASKWSSSYNSPLHF. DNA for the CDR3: TGTGCCAGCAAATGGTCGAGCTCCTATAATTCACCCCTCCACTTT.

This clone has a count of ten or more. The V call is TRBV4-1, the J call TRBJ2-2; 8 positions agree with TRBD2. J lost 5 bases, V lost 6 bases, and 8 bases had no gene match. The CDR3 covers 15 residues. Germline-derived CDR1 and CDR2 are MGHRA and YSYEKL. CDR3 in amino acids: CASRRAGGGTGELFF. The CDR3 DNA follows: TGCGCCAGCAGGAGGGCGGGGGGAGGAACCGGGGAGCTGTTTTTT.

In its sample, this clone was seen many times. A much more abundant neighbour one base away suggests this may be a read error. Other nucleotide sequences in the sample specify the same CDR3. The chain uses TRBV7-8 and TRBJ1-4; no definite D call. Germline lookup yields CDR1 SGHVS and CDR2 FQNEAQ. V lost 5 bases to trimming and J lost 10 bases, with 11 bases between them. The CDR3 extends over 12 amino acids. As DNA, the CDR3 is TGTGCCAGCAGCCTACCAGGAGGAAAACTGTTTTTT. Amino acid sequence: CASSLPGGKLFF.

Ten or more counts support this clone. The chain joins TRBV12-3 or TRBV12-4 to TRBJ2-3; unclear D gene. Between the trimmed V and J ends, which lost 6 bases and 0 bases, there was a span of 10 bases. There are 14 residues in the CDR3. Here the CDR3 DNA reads TGTGCCAGCAGATTACAGATTAGCACAGATACGCAGTATTTT. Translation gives CASRLQISTDTQYF.

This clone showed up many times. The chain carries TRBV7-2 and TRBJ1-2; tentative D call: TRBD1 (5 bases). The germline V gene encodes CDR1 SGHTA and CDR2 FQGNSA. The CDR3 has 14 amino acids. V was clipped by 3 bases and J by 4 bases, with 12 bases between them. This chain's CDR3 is CASSFPPDSYGYTF. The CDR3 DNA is TGTGCCAGCAGCTTTCCTCCCGACAGCTATGGCTACACCTTC.

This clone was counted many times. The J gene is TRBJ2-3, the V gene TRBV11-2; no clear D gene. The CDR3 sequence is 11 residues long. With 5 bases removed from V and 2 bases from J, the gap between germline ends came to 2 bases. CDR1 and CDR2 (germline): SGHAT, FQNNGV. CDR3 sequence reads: CASSPTDTQYF. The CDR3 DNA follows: TGTGCCAGCAGCCCCACAGATACGCAGTATTTT.

CDR3 sequence: CASSSWVSGPPTYGYTF. The DNA of the CDR3 is TGCGCCAGCAGCTCCTGGGTCTCAGGGCCCCCTACCTATGGCTACACCTTC. The chain is built from TRBV5-1 and TRBJ1-2; D may be TRBD1 (5 bases). There are 17 residues in the CDR3. Germline V gene lookup returns CDR1 SGHRS and CDR2 YFSETQ. V was shortened by 3 bases and J by 4 bases, with 22 bases between the two germline ends.

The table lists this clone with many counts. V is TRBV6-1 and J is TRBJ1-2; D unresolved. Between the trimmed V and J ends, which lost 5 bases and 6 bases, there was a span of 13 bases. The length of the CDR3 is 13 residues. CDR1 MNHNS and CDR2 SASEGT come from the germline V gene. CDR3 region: CASSPSDRDGYTF. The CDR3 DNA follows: TGTGCCAGCAGTCCCTCCGATCGGGATGGCTACACCTTC.

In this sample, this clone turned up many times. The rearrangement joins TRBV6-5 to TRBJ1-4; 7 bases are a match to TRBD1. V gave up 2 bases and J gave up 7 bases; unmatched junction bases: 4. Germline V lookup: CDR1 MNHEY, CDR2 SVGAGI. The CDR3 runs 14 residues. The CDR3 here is CASSYDPGGEKLFF. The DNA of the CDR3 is TGTGCCAGCAGTTACGACCCAGGGGGTGAAAAACTGTTTTTT.

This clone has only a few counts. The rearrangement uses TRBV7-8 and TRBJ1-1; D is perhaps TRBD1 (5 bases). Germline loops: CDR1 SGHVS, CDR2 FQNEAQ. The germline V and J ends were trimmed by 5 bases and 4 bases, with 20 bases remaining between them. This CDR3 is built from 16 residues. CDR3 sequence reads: CASSAQVPRGSTEAFF. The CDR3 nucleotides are TGTGCCAGCAGCGCACAGGTCCCCCGCGGATCCACTGAAGCTTTCTTT.

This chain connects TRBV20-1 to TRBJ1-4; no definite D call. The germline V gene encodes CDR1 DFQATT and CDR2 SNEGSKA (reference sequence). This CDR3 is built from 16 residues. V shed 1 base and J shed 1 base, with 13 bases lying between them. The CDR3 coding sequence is TGCAGTGCTAGAGGAATCGCGGGAATAACTAATGAAAAACTGTTTTTT. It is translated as CSARGIAGITNEKLFF.

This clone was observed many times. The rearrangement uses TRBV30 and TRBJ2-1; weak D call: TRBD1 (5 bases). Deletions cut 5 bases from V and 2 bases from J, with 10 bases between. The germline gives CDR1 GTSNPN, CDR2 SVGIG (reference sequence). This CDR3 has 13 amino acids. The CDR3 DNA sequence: TGTGCCTGGCTAGGGGCGACCTACAATGAGCAGTTCTTC. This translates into CAWLGATYNEQFF.

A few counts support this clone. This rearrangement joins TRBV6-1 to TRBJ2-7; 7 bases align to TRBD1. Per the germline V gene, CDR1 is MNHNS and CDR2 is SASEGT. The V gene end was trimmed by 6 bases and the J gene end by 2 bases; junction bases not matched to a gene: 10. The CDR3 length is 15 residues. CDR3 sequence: CASRRDRDPAYEQYF. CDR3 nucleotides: TGTGCCAGCAGACGAGACAGGGATCCGGCCTACGAGCAGTACTTC.

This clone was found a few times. CDR3 region: CASSDLPGGNDEQFF. The CDR3 bases are TGTGCCAGCAGTGACTTACCAGGGGGGAATGATGAGCAGTTCTTC. V usage is TRBV6-4 and J usage is TRBJ2-1; a possible D gene is TRBD1 (7 bases). The CDR3 has 15 residues. Germline V gene lookup returns CDR1 MRHNA and CDR2 SNTAGT. Trimming removed 1 base at V and 8 bases at J, with 15 bases between.

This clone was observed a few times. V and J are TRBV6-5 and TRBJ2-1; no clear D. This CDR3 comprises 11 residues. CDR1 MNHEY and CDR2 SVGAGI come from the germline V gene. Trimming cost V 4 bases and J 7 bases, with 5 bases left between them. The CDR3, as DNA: TGTGCCAGCAGTTGGGGAAATGAGCAGTTCTTC. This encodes CASSWGNEQFF.

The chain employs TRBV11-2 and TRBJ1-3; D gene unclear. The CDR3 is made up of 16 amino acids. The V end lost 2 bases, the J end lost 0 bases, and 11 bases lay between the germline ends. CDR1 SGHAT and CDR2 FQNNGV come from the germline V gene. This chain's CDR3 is CASSLQFGYSGNTIYF. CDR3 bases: TGTGCCAGCAGCTTACAATTTGGGTACTCTGGAAACACCATATATTTT.

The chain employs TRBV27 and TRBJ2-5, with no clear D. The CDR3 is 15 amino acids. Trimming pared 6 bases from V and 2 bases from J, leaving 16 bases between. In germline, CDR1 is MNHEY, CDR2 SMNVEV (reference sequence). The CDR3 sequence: CASSPGEHPQETQYF. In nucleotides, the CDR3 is TGTGCCAGCAGCCCCGGTGAGCACCCACAAGAGACCCAGTACTTC.